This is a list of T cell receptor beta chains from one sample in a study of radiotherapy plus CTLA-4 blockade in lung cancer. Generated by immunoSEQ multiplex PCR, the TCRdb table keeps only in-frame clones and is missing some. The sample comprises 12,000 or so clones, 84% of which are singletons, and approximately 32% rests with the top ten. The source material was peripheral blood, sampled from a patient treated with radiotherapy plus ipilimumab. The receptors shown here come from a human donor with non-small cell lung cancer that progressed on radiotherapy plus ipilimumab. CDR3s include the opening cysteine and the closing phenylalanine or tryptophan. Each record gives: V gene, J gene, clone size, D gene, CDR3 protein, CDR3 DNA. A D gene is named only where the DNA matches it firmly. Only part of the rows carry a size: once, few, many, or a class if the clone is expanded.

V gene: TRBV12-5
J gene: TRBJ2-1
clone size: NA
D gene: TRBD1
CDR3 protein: CASGNRDRGRGGQFF
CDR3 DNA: TGTGCTAGTGGAAACCGGGACAGGGGGCGCGGGGGGCAGTTCTTC

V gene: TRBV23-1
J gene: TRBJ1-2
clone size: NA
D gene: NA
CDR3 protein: CASSLCTAFSYGYTF
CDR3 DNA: TGCGCCAGCAGTCTATGTACAGCTTTTTCCTATGGCTACACCTTC

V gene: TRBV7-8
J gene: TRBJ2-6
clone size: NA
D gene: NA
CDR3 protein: CASSGQLLISGANVLTF
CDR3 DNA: TGTGCCAGCAGCGGACAGCTCTTAATCTCTGGGGCCAACGTCCTGACTTTC

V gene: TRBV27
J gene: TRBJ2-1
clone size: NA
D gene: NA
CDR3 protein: CASSFLGRGEQFF
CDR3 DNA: TGTGCCAGCAGTTTCCTTGGACGGGGTGAGCAGTTCTTC

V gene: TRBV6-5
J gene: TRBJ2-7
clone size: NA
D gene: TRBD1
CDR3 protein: CASSQGQGAREQYF
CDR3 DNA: TGTGCCAGCAGTCAGGGACAGGGAGCGAGAGAGCAGTACTTC

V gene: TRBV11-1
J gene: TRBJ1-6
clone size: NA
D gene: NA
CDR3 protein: CASSLEWAASPLHF
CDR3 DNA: TGTGCCAGCAGCTTAGAATGGGCAGCTTCACCCCTCCACTTT

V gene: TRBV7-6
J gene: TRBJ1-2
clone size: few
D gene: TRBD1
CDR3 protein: CASSFQQGVDGYTF
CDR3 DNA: TGTGCCAGCAGCTTCCAACAGGGGGTAGATGGCTACACCTTC

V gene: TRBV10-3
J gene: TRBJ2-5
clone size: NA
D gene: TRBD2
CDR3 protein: CAISDPHGLAGHETQYF
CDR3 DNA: TGTGCCATCAGTGATCCCCACGGACTAGCGGGGCACGAGACCCAGTACTTC

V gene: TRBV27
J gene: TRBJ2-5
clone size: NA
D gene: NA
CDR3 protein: CASKPNQGLVTQYF
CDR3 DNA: TGTGCCAGCAAACCCAATCAGGGGCTGGTGACCCAGTACTTC

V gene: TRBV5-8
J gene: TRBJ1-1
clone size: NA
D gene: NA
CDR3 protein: CASRSGPGRAFF
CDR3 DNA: TGTGCCAGCAGATCCGGACCGGGACGGGCTTTCTTT

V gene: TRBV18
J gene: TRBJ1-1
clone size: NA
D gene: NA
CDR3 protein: CASSPGTTNGVEAFF
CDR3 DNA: TGTGCCAGCTCACCCGGGACAACTAATGGCGTTGAAGCTTTCTTT

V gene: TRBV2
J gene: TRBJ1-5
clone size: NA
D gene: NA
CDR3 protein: CASSDTGQPNQPQHF
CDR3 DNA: TGTGCCAGCAGTGATACAGGACAACCAAATCAGCCCCAGCATTTT